The 7 T cell receptor beta chains given below trace back to one sample, sequenced in a study of shared clonotypes between healthy human individuals. The data were produced by immunoSEQ multiplex PCR, yet TCRdb's version contains in-frame clones alone and is incomplete. The table lists around 620,000 clones, approximately 95% of them singletons, with approximately 0.11% in the top ten. Naivety among CD8 cells was defined by CD45RO negativity and positive CCR7 selection, thereby excluding terminally differentiated effector memory CD45RA+ cells. The sample taken for sequencing was naive CD8+ T cells sorted from blood. Receptors were obtained from a woman under 40 in good health.

The chain uses TRBV7-2 and TRBJ2-1; 7 bases are shared with TRBD2. V lost 0 bases, J lost 0 bases, and 8 bases stayed unmatched. The germline CDR1 and CDR2 sequences are SGHTA and FQGNSA. The CDR3 is made up of 18 amino acids. CDR3 bases: TGTGCCAGCAGCTTAGCGGTGGTAGCGGGTGGCTCCTACAATGAGCAGTTCTTC. It specifies CASSLAVVAGGSYNEQFF.

This clone was seen only once. This chain links TRBV9 with TRBJ2-7; D is undetermined. V shed 0 bases and J shed 3 bases, with 10 bases lying between them. The CDR3 has 14 residues. From germline, CDR1 is SGDLS and CDR2 YYNGEE. Here the CDR3 reads CASSVDRTGYEQYF. In DNA form, the CDR3 reads TGTGCCAGCAGCGTAGATCGGACGGGCTACGAGCAGTACTTC.

The chain joins TRBV6-1 to TRBJ1-2; possible D gene TRBD1, 5 bases. In germline, CDR1 is MNHNS, CDR2 SASEGT. Trimming took off 7 bases at V and 3 bases at J, with 9 bases between the two ends. The length of the CDR3 is 12 residues. CDR3 sequence (DNA): TGTGCCAGCATGACGACAGACTATGGCTACACCTTC. It translates to CASMTTDYGYTF.

The CDR3 bases are TGTGCCAGCAGTGAACCGGGACAGGGGGCGTTCTATGGCTACACCTTC. Amino acid sequence: CASSEPGQGAFYGYTF. V gene TRBV6-1 combines with J gene TRBJ1-2; 12 bases map to TRBD1. This CDR3 spans 16 amino acids. Looked up from germline, CDR1 is MNHNS and CDR2 is SASEGT. V lost 2 bases, J lost 4 bases, and 5 bases stayed unmatched.

The chain combines TRBV30 with TRBJ2-2; 7 positions agree with TRBD2. Germline V lookup: CDR1 GTSNPN, CDR2 SVGIG (reference sequence). CDR3 length: 17 amino acids. V was clipped by 2 bases and J by 5 bases; unmatched bases: 14. DNA for the CDR3: TGTGCCTGGAGTTTTACTGCGGGAGTTGAGGGTACCGGGGAGCTGTTTTTT. It specifies CAWSFTAGVEGTGELFF. Based on the CDR3 plus reference TRBV30 and TRBJ2-2, the full variable domain is SQTIHQWPATLVQPVGSPLSLECTVEGTSNPNLYWYRQAAGRGLQLLFYSVGIGQISSEVPQNLSASRPQDRQFILSSKKLLLSDSGFYLCAWSFTAGVEGTGELFFGEGSRLTVL.

Remarks on this clone: Other nucleotide sequences from this sample produce the same CDR3. This rearrangement joins TRBV5-6 to TRBJ1-1, with D perhaps TRBD1 (5 bases). Germline loops: CDR1 SGHDT, CDR2 YYEEEE. CDR3 length: 14 residues. Deletions cut 1 base from V and 1 base from J, with 8 bases between. In DNA, the CDR3 is TGTGCCAGCAGCTTGTCTGGGGCGAACACTGAAGCTTTCTTT. Its translation is CASSLSGANTEAFF.

V and J are TRBV7-2 and TRBJ2-2; the match to TRBD2 covers 10 bases. Per the germline V gene, CDR1 is SGHTA and CDR2 is FQGNSA. The trim removed 6 bases at V and 4 bases at J, leaving 8 bases unmatched. This CDR3 is 16 amino acids long. The CDR3 loop is CASRRGTSESTGELFF. DNA for the CDR3: TGTGCCAGCAGACGAGGGACTAGCGAGAGCACCGGGGAGCTGTTTTTT.